This T cell receptor (beta chain) was identified in a study of blood T cell repertoires in COVID-19. Looking at the study overall: There were acute and convalescent COVID-19 samples, and they came from the United States, Italy and Spain. T cells, B-cell-depleted T cells, or PBMCs supplied cDNA or gDNA.

Per the original data handling: Amplification of reference gene primers was used by the study to estimate nucleated cell counts. Sequencing used immunoSEQ multiplex PCR; TCRdb keeps in-frame clones, though not all of them. Clone size and V and J calls were adopted from that table, with D and trimming inferred from the DNA. The table includes 90,000 to 120,000 clones, approximately 62% detected once. Input material: peripheral blood. This sequence originates from a man older than 75 with acute or convalescent COVID-19.

CDR3 amino acids: CASSGGTSGRGDTQYF. Here the CDR3 DNA reads TGTGCCAGCAGTGGGGGGACTAGCGGGAGGGGAGATACGCAGTATTTT. J is TRBJ2-3 and V is TRBV2; 16 bases match TRBD2. There are 16 residues in the CDR3. J was trimmed by 5 bases and V by 4 bases; bases with no gene match: 3. CDR1 is SNHLY and CDR2 is FYNNEI in the germline V gene.